This entry features one T cell receptor beta chain sequence. The antigen remains undetermined. Each sample received Survey-level depth of up to 500,000 reads. Repertoires were generated with immunoSEQ multiplex PCR, while TCRdb's copy carries only in-frame clones and drops some. This sample carries roughly 60,000 clones, about 90% of them seen once, and the ten largest clones take about 1.5%. The CDR3 spans 19 residues. V lost 0 bases to trimming and J lost 5 bases, with 24 bases between them. From germline, CDR1 is MGHRA and CDR2 YSYEKL. The sample is drawn from a study of pediatric ulcerative colitis. Study-wide findings and caveats: Blood-rectal clonal overlap within each person was significantly higher in ulcerative colitis patients than controls. Repertoires came from total lymphocyte DNA, so rare subsets like regulatory T cells may be missed. Acute severe colitis showed lower rectal diversity from clonal expansions.

The source is a boy younger than 18 who was a control in a study of pediatric ulcerative colitis. This rearrangement joins TRBV4-1 to TRBJ2-3; D tentatively fits TRBD1 or TRBD2 (7 bases each). The sequencing sample was made of blood. CDR3 loop: CASSQDLRVPTGRGDTQYF. The CDR3 coding sequence is TGCGCCAGCAGCCAAGATCTAAGGGTCCCGACAGGGAGGGGAGATACGCAGTATTTT.